The 25 T cell receptor beta chains below were found in one sample sequenced in a study of neurological immune-mediated disorders. Time point denoted: longitudinal time-point 2. One entry per CDR3 protein results from TCRdb running MiXCR on the 5' RACE reads. The table records 100,000 or so distinct CDR3 sequences, less than 15% of them present only once. Sequenced sample: PBMCs. The receptors originated from a female donor with HTLV-1-associated myelopathy (HAM/TSP).

This clonotype was seen at least ten times. V gene TRBV12-3 or TRBV12-4 combines with J gene TRBJ2-4; D is unclear. The CDR3 sequence is 15 residues long. V was shortened by 6 bases and J by 6 bases, with 18 bases between the two germline ends. The CDR3 here is CASSHRFSGSNIQYF. CDR3 DNA: TGTGCCAGCAGCCACCGATTTTCTGGGTCAAACATTCAGTACTTC.

This clonotype was counted at least ten times. One end of the junction does not line up with germline, which may come from a read error. The rearrangement joins TRBV15 to TRBJ2-2; a possible D gene is TRBD2 (6 bases). Germline lookup yields CDR1 LNHNV and CDR2 YYDKDF (reference sequence). CDR3 length equals 15 residues. The chain's CDR3 is CATSRDFGGTGELFF. The CDR3 DNA is TGTGCTACCAGCAGAGATTTCGGGGGAACCGGGGAGCTGTTTTTT.

The chain links TRBV7-2 to TRBJ2-3; no clear D. Trimming cost V 2 bases and J 4 bases, with 10 bases left between them. This CDR3 is 14 amino acids long. Per the germline V gene, CDR1 is SGHTA and CDR2 is FQGNSA. CDR3 sequence: CASSLSISPDTQYF. The DNA for the CDR3 is TGTGCCAGCAGCTTAAGCATTTCCCCAGATACGCAGTATTTT.

This clonotype occurred a few times. This chain joins TRBV20-1 and TRBJ1-2; maybe TRBD1 (5 bases). V shed 2 bases and J shed 6 bases, with 7 bases lying between them. CDR1 and CDR2 (germline): DFQATT, SNEGSKA (reference sequence). The CDR3 is 11 amino acids. The CDR3: CSARNRNGYTF. CDR3 bases: TGCAGTGCTAGAAACAGGAATGGCTACACCTTC.

In regard to this clonotype: A junction boundary mismatches the germline segment, possibly from a read error. The CDR3 here is CATSRAGGIGANVLTF. For the CDR3, the DNA is TGTGCCACCAGCAGAGCGGGGGGGATTGGGGCCAATGTCCTGACTTTC. The V and J genes are TRBV15 and TRBJ2-6; TRBD2 aligns across 8 bases. Germline CDR1 and CDR2: LNHNV and YYDKDF (reference sequence). The length of the CDR3 is 16 residues.

This clonotype was counted at least ten times. This chain links TRBV5-5 with TRBJ1-1; D is undetermined. Per the germline V gene, CDR1 is SGHKS and CDR2 is YYEKEE (reference sequence). V was clipped by 6 bases and J by 1 base, with 13 bases between them. The CDR3 runs to 14 residues. The CDR3 sequence is CASIREFQNTEAFF. Written as DNA, the CDR3 is TGTGCCAGCATAAGGGAGTTCCAGAACACTGAAGCTTTCTTT.

This clonotype was detected many times. CDR3 bases: TGCGCCAGCAGCTTGGCCGGGACTAGCGGGGCAAACAATGAGCAGTTCTTC. Translating gives CASSLAGTSGANNEQFF. The V and J genes are TRBV5-1 and TRBJ2-1, with 13 bases fitting TRBD2. Germline V gene sequence: CDR1 SGHRS, CDR2 YFSETQ. After removal of 0 bases from V and 5 bases from J, the junction contained 5 bases not matched to a gene. There are 17 residues in the CDR3.

This clonotype was seen repeatedly, ten times or more. The chain combines TRBV29-1 with TRBJ1-1; 9 bases align to TRBD1. The trim removed 5 bases at V and 6 bases at J, leaving 4 bases unmatched. The CDR3 consists of 12 residues. Looked up from germline, CDR1 is SQVTM and CDR2 is ANQGSEA. The CDR3 protein is CSVRRTGAEAFF. In DNA, the CDR3 is TGCAGCGTTAGGAGGACAGGGGCTGAAGCTTTCTTT.

The rearrangement uses TRBV21-1 and TRBJ2-3; the D segment call TRBD1 is taken from the table without a DNA check. TRBV21-1 is designated a pseudogene. The CDR3 extends over 16 amino acids. The CDR3 sequence is CASMPPSGVGTDTQYF. CDR3 in DNA: TGTGCCAGCATGCCCCCCAGCGGGGTTGGCACAGATACGCAGTATTTT.

This clonotype was seen ten or more times. This sequence joins TRBV5-1 and TRBJ2-7; D perhaps matches TRBD1 (6 bases). The germline CDR1 and CDR2 sequences are SGHRS and YFSETQ. The CDR3 contains 15 residues. V was trimmed by 1 base and J by 0 bases, leaving 11 bases between them. DNA for the CDR3: TGCGCCAGCAGCTTGAGTACAGGGAGCTCCTACGAGCAGTACTTC. Translation: CASSLSTGSSYEQYF. Filled out from reference TRBV5-1 and TRBJ2-7, the complete variable domain reads KAGVTQTPRYLIKTRGQQVTLSCSPISGHRSVSWYQQTPGQGLQFLFEYFSETQRNKGNFPGRFSGRQFSNSRSEMNVSTLELGDSALYLCASSLSTGSSYEQYFGPGTRLTVT.

The CDR3 DNA is TGTGCCAGCCGTGGGACTAGCACTTTTGTGGATGAGCAGTTCTTC. It is translated as CASRGTSTFVDEQFF. The rearrangement uses TRBV28 and TRBJ2-1; TRBD2 agrees at 9 bases. Germline lookup yields CDR1 MDHEN and CDR2 SYDVKM. Trimming took 8 bases from V and 8 from J; bases not matched to a gene: 13. The CDR3 runs to 15 residues.

This clonotype showed up many times. This chain uses TRBV29-1 with TRBJ1-5; D call uncertain. CDR3 size: 14 residues. Germline CDR1 reads SQVTM; CDR2 reads ANQGSEA. V was trimmed by 7 bases and J by 9 bases, leaving 22 bases between them. The CDR3 bases are TGCAGCGCCATCACCGGGGTTCGGGGTCGGCCCCAGCATTTT. It translates to CSAITGVRGRPQHF.

This clonotype was counted ten times or more. The chain combines TRBV5-5 with TRBJ2-2; D uncertain. The CDR3 consists of 12 residues. V dropped 3 bases and J dropped 6 bases, with 6 bases sitting between them. Looked up from germline, CDR1 is SGHKS and CDR2 is YYEKEE (reference sequence). The CDR3 protein is CASSSDSGELFF. DNA for the CDR3: TGTGCCAGCAGCTCCGACTCCGGGGAGCTGTTTTTT.

At least ten counts were recorded for this clonotype. This rearrangement joins TRBV5-5 to TRBJ1-4, with D hard to call. The CDR3 covers 15 residues. Trimming cost V 2 bases and J 0 bases, with 8 bases left between them. Looked up from germline, CDR1 is SGHKS and CDR2 is YYEKEE (reference sequence). The CDR3 here is CASSFQSSTNEKLFF. Written as DNA, the CDR3 is TGTGCCAGCAGCTTCCAGAGTTCAACTAATGAAAAACTGTTTTTT.

There are many counts of this clonotype. The chain combines TRBV6-6 with TRBJ2-7; TRBD2 agrees at 10 bases. Trimming removed 2 bases from V and 3 bases from J; junction bases left unmatched: 7. Germline CDR1 reads MNHNY; CDR2 reads SVGAGI (reference sequence). CDR3 length equals 16 residues. DNA for the CDR3: TGTGCCAGCAGTTACGGGCCTAGCGGGGGACTCTACGAGCAGTACTTC. Its translation is CASSYGPSGGLYEQYF.

This chain links TRBV9 with TRBJ1-1; tentative D call: TRBD1 (5 bases). The germline V gene has CDR1 SGDLS and CDR2 YYNGEE. Trimming removed 4 bases from V and 6 bases from J, with 22 bases in between. The length of the CDR3 is 16 residues. The CDR3 DNA follows: TGTGCCAGCAGCAAAGGCCGTGGGGGGTCCGTGTCTGAAGCTTTCTTT. Protein product: CASSKGRGGSVSEAFF.

This clonotype has a count of ten or more. This rearrangement joins TRBV6-5 to TRBJ2-1, with D maybe TRBD1 (6 bases). The CDR3 has 15 residues. Trimming took 5 bases from V and 0 from J, leaving 11 bases between them. Germline V lookup: CDR1 MNHEY, CDR2 SVGAGI. The CDR3 region is CASSRTASSYNEQFF. Here the CDR3 DNA reads TGTGCCAGCAGTCGGACAGCGAGCTCCTACAATGAGCAGTTCTTC.

In this sample, this clonotype turned up many times. The J gene is TRBJ2-7, the V gene TRBV20-1; D is tentatively TRBD1 or TRBD2 (6 bases each). V shed 3 bases and J shed 0 bases, with 15 bases lying between them. This CDR3 is built from 15 residues. Germline-derived CDR1 and CDR2 are DFQATT and SNEGSKA (reference sequence). This chain's CDR3 is CSASLGGPSSYEQYF. For the CDR3, the DNA is TGCAGTGCTAGTTTAGGGGGGCCGAGCTCCTACGAGCAGTACTTC.

About this clonotype itself: The CDR3 carries no conserved terminal phenylalanine or tryptophan, so it likely arises from a read error. This rearrangement joins TRBV6-5 to TRBJ2-7; no reliable D call. Germline CDR1 is MNHEY and CDR2 is SVGAGI. The CDR3 extends over 13 amino acids. DNA for the CDR3: TGTGCCAGCAGTCAAGCGAGGAAGTACGGGCAGTACTTA. Its protein is CASSQARKYGQYL.

This clonotype was counted between two and nine times. The chain carries TRBV5-1 and TRBJ2-3; 11 nucleotides line up with TRBD1. Per the germline V gene, CDR1 is SGHRS and CDR2 is YFSETQ. V shed 4 bases, J shed 2 bases, and the junction held 9 bases outside the gene matches. This CDR3 contains 17 residues. The CDR3 DNA is TGCGCCAGCAGCGCAGTCCTCGGACAGGGGGCCACAGATACGCAGTATTTT. It yields the protein CASSAVLGQGATDTQYF.

This clonotype was observed a handful of times. The V and J genes are TRBV6-6 and TRBJ2-1, with unresolved D. V was pared by 10 bases and J by 10 bases, with 20 bases between. This CDR3 has 13 amino acids. Germline CDR1 is MNHNY and CDR2 is SVGAGI (reference sequence). The CDR3 coding sequence is TGTGCCACCGGAAAGGAAAACTTAGGGGAGCAGTTCTTC. It encodes CATGKENLGEQFF.

This clonotype was found many times. The V gene is TRBV20-1, the J gene TRBJ2-1; 8 nucleotides match TRBD1. Losses at the gene ends were 6 bases for V and 8 bases for J; bases not matched to a gene: 15. The CDR3 contains 15 residues. Germline CDR1 is DFQATT and CDR2 is SNEGSKA (reference sequence). CDR3 region: CSAPPQGALRDEQFF. CDR3 nucleotides: TGCAGTGCCCCGCCGCAGGGGGCCTTGAGGGATGAGCAGTTCTTC.

This clonotype showed up many times. This chain connects TRBV9 to TRBJ2-3, with D possibly matching TRBD1 (6 bases). Germline V gives CDR1 SGDLS, CDR2 YYNGEE. The V and J ends lost 0 bases and 2 bases respectively, with 13 bases between them. CDR3 length: 16 residues. CDR3 amino acids: CASSVGRGSNTDTQYF. CDR3 bases: TGTGCCAGCAGCGTAGGAAGGGGGTCTAACACAGATACGCAGTATTTT.

This clonotype was observed many times. V gene TRBV6-5 combines with J gene TRBJ1-6; TRBD1 might be the D (5 bases). V lost 4 bases to trimming and J lost 12 bases, with 25 bases between them. The CDR3 is made up of 17 amino acids. From germline, CDR1 is MNHEY and CDR2 SVGAGI. CDR3 region: CASSWKRGLSLRLPLHF. DNA for the CDR3: TGTGCCAGCAGTTGGAAACGGGGACTGTCACTCCGCCTACCCCTCCACTTT.

This clonotype showed up many times. The chain carries TRBV5-1 and TRBJ1-5; the match to TRBD1 covers 8 bases. With 5 bases clipped from V and 5 bases from J, the junction kept 3 bases outside the gene matches. The germline V gene encodes CDR1 SGHRS and CDR2 YFSETQ. This CDR3 has 13 residues. CDR3 sequence: CASRPGGDQPQHF. DNA of the CDR3: TGCGCCAGCAGGCCAGGGGGCGATCAGCCCCAGCATTTT.